Included here is one T cell receptor beta chain sequence, with context. The sample originates from a study of patients and donors after allogeneic stem cell transplantation. TCRdb independently ran MiXCR on the RT-PCR reads; one entry per CDR3 protein. The data show about 110,000 distinct CDR3 sequences, approximately 40% seen once. The CDR3 consists of 16 residues. V dropped 4 bases and J dropped 8; count of bases not matched to a gene: 8. Germline assignment: CDR1 MDHEN and CDR2 SYDVKM. The genes are TRBV28 and TRBJ1-6; TRBD1 agrees at 10 bases. Sample: blood, either unsorted or a sorted T cell fraction (not recorded which). The clonotype comes from a human donor who was either an allogeneic HSCT recipient or a stem cell or donor lymphocyte infusion donor (not recorded which). It is not recorded whose cells these are; they may come from a transplant donor. The CDR3 DNA reads as TGTGCCAGCAGTTCCACCGGGACAGGGGCTCATTCACCCCTCCACTTT. It yields the protein CASSSTGTGAHSPLHF.